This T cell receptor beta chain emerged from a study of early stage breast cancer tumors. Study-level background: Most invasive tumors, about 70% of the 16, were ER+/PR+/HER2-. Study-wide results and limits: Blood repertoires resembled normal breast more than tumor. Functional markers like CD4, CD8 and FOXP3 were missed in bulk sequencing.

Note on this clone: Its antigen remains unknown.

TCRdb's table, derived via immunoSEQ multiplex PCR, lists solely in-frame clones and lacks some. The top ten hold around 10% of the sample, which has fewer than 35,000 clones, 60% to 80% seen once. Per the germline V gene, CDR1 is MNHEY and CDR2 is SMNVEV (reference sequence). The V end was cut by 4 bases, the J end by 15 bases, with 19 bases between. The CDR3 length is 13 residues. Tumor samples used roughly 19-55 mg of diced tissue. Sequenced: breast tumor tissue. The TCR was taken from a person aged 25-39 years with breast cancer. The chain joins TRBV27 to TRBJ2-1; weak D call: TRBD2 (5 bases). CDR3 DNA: TGTGCCAGCAGTTCCTACACTAGATTGGGTCTGTTCTTC. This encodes CASSSYTRLGLFF.